Listed here is a single T cell receptor beta chain. In the authors' methods: Reference gene primer amplification gave estimated nucleated cell counts. Sequenced by immunoSEQ multiplex PCR; TCRdb stores in-frame clones only, minus some. D and trimming come from the DNA, and the V and J calls and clone size come from that table. The sample has 200,000 to 250,000 clones, roughly 84% seen once. The record originates from a study of blood T cell repertoires in COVID-19. For the study at large: Some COVID-19 samples were acute and others convalescent; all came from the United States, Italy and Spain. In each case, the material was cDNA or gDNA derived from T cells, B-cell-depleted T cells, or PBMCs.

This CDR3 is 15 amino acids long. Germline V gene sequence: CDR1 MDHEN, CDR2 SYDVKM. The V end lost 4 bases, the J end lost 0 bases, and 12 bases lay between the germline ends. The rearrangement joins TRBV28 to TRBJ1-2; D possibly corresponds to TRBD1 (5 bases). Input material: peripheral blood. The receptor's source is an elderly woman with acute or convalescent COVID-19. The CDR3 region has the DNA TGTGCCAGCAGTTCTGTAGCAGGGCCTAACTATGGCTACACCTTC. Translating gives CASSSVAGPNYGYTF.